The entry that follows covers one T cell receptor (beta chain) sequence. One junction end disagrees with the germline gene, perhaps due to a read error. This sample stems from a study of shared T cell receptors in the human thymus. The CDR3 spans 17 residues. The germline V gene encodes CDR1 LGHNA and CDR2 YNFKEQ. The repertoire was sequenced with immunoSEQ multiplex PCR; TCRdb's copy has only in-frame clones and lacks some. Seen here are fewer than 700,000 clones, over 75% observed once, and the top ten hold 0.01%. These data also featured in a second study, about human thymus T cells. As reported in that work: Both thymic and peripheral blood repertoires showed apparently biased V and J usage.

This receptor was taken from a boy less than two years old with a congenital heart defect. Sequenced sample: thymocytes. The genes are TRBV4-2 and TRBJ2-7, with TRBD2 matching over 9 bases. The CDR3 is CASSQERHVGTSYERYF. In nucleotides, the CDR3 is TGTGCCAGCAGCCAAGAAAGACACGTAGGGACTAGCTACGAGCGGTACTTC.